The clone carrying this T cell receptor beta chain was seen once. Germline and junction disagree at one end, which may indicate a read error. Three rounds of nested PCR, following a modified ARM-PCR protocol, produced the TCRbeta library. From the multiplex PCR reads, TCRdb called clonotypes with MiXCR, one entry per CDR3 protein. Of 81,000 or so distinct CDR3 sequences in the sample, 80% were seen once. The data belong to a study of tumor and adjacent non-tumor tissue in lung cancer. Study-wide context: Histology: 12 adenocarcinoma, a couple of squamous cell carcinoma, 1 small cell lung cancer. Samples averaged approximately 3.9 million productive TCRbeta reads each.

Germline lookup yields CDR1 MNHEY and CDR2 SVGAGI. CDR3 length: 15 amino acids. RNA was extracted from bulk tissue without any cell sorting. The TCR comes from a woman in her forties or fifties with non-small cell lung cancer. The chain joins TRBV6-5 to TRBJ2-5, with D possibly being TRBD2 (6 bases). Sequencing input: lung tumor tissue. Here the CDR3 DNA reads TGCGCCAGCAGTTATGGTCTCACCTCGGGAGAGACACAGTACTTC. The encoded protein is CASSYGLTSGETQYF.